The rows below give T cell receptor beta chains drawn from one sample of a study of CD8+CD57+ T cells in acquired aplastic anemia. MiXCR, run by TCRdb on the reads, gives a single entry per CDR3 protein. Here the sample spans about 180,000 distinct CDR3 sequences, approximately 48% being singletons. What was sequenced was sorted CD4+, CD8+, or CD8+CD57+ T cells (not recorded which) from PBMCs. These receptors were taken from a human donor with aplastic anemia. CDR3s include the opening cysteine and the closing phenylalanine or tryptophan. Each record gives: J gene, clone size, V gene, D gene, CDR3 protein, CDR3 DNA. A D gene is named only where the DNA matches it firmly. Only some rows state a clone size, as once, few, many or a class for expanded clones.

j_gene: TRBJ2-3
abundance: -
v_gene: TRBV20-1
d_gene: -
CDR3aa: CSASPPMGGGTDTQYF
CDR3nt: TGCAGTGCTAGTCCCCCCATGGGGGGCGGCACAGATACGCAGTATTTT

j_gene: TRBJ1-1
abundance: once
v_gene: TRBV19
d_gene: -
CDR3aa: CASNPSSVTEAFF
CDR3nt: TGTGCCAGTAATCCCAGTTCAGTCACTGAAGCTTTCTTT

j_gene: TRBJ2-7
abundance: many
v_gene: TRBV9
d_gene: -
CDR3aa: CASSVAPGGGYEQYF
CDR3nt: TGTGCCAGCAGCGTAGCCCCGGGTGGGGGCTACGAGCAGTACTTC

j_gene: TRBJ1-2
abundance: -
v_gene: TRBV28
d_gene: -
CDR3aa: CASLQGGYTF
CDR3nt: TGTGCCAGCCTCCAAGGAGGCTACACCTTC

j_gene: TRBJ1-2
abundance: few
v_gene: TRBV28
d_gene: TRBD1
CDR3aa: CASSPGTGGLVGYTF
CDR3nt: TGTGCCAGCAGTCCGGGGACAGGGGGCTTAGTTGGCTACACCTTC

j_gene: TRBJ2-2
abundance: many
v_gene: TRBV9
d_gene: -
CDR3aa: CASSVAPTNTGELFF
CDR3nt: TGTGCCAGCAGCGTAGCTCCGACGAACACCGGGGAGCTGTTTTTT

j_gene: TRBJ2-3
abundance: few
v_gene: TRBV5-1
d_gene: -
CDR3aa: CASSLGGRGTDTQYF
CDR3nt: TGCGCCAGCAGCTTGGGAGGTAGAGGCACAGATACGCAGTATTTT

j_gene: TRBJ2-7
abundance: -
v_gene: TRBV5-1
d_gene: TRBD1
CDR3aa: CASRQTGTGSHEQYF
CDR3nt: TGCGCCAGCAGACAGACCGGGACAGGGTCACACGAGCAGTACTTC

j_gene: TRBJ1-1
abundance: few
v_gene: TRBV18
d_gene: -
CDR3aa: CASSPEGMNTEAFF
CDR3nt: TGTGCCAGCTCACCAGAAGGGATGAACACTGAAGCTTTCTTT

j_gene: TRBJ1-1
abundance: many
v_gene: TRBV20-1
d_gene: -
CDR3aa: CSARDPDSEAFF
CDR3nt: TGCAGTGCTAGAGATCCGGACAGTGAAGCTTTCTTT

j_gene: TRBJ1-2
abundance: many
v_gene: TRBV5-1
d_gene: -
CDR3aa: CASSLNSEPFYGYTF
CDR3nt: TGCGCCAGCAGCTTGAATTCTGAGCCCTTCTATGGCTACACCTTC

j_gene: TRBJ2-1
abundance: -
v_gene: TRBV2
d_gene: -
CDR3aa: CASSEGSNEQFF
CDR3nt: TGTGCCAGCAGTGAGGGCAGCAATGAGCAGTTCTTC

j_gene: TRBJ2-3
abundance: -
v_gene: TRBV2
d_gene: TRBD2
CDR3aa: CASSPGAGGPDTQYF
CDR3nt: TGTGCCAGCAGCCCGGGGGCGGGAGGGCCGGATACGCAGTATTTT

j_gene: TRBJ2-7
abundance: many
v_gene: TRBV4-1
d_gene: -
CDR3aa: CASSQGPSSYEQYF
CDR3nt: TGCGCCAGCAGCCAAGGGCCCAGCTCCTACGAGCAGTACTTC

j_gene: TRBJ1-6
abundance: many
v_gene: TRBV7-8
d_gene: -
CDR3aa: CASSLVGEVGPLHF
CDR3nt: TGTGCCAGCAGCTTAGTAGGGGAGGTTGGACCCCTCCACTTT

j_gene: TRBJ1-2
abundance: -
v_gene: TRBV4-1
d_gene: -
CDR3aa: CASSQDVGNYGYTF
CDR3nt: TGCGCCAGCAGCCAAGATGTAGGGAACTATGGCTACACCTTC

j_gene: TRBJ1-1
abundance: few
v_gene: TRBV29-1
d_gene: -
CDR3aa: CSVIGAEAFF
CDR3nt: TGCAGCGTAATAGGGGCTGAAGCTTTCTTT

j_gene: TRBJ2-6
abundance: -
v_gene: TRBV2
d_gene: -
CDR3aa: CASSWDGWANVLTF
CDR3nt: TGTGCCAGCAGTTGGGATGGGTGGGCCAACGTCCTGACTTTC

j_gene: TRBJ1-2
abundance: -
v_gene: TRBV7-9
d_gene: -
CDR3aa: CASSPHRDNYGYTF
CDR3nt: TGTGCCAGCAGCCCACACAGGGATAACTATGGCTACACCTTC

j_gene: TRBJ2-7
abundance: -
v_gene: TRBV19
d_gene: -
CDR3aa: CASSIVGGPSYEQYF
CDR3nt: TGTGCCAGTAGTATAGTGGGCGGCCCATCCTACGAGCAGTACTTC

j_gene: TRBJ1-1
abundance: many
v_gene: TRBV10-3
d_gene: -
CDR3aa: CAIWNPGANTEAFF
CDR3nt: TGTGCCATCTGGAACCCGGGGGCGAACACTGAAGCTTTCTTT

j_gene: TRBJ2-1
abundance: many
v_gene: TRBV5-1
d_gene: -
CDR3aa: CASSPSPESTNEQFF
CDR3nt: TGCGCCAGCAGTCCCAGCCCCGAATCTACCAATGAGCAGTTCTTC

j_gene: TRBJ1-2
abundance: -
v_gene: TRBV4-3
d_gene: TRBD1
CDR3aa: CASSHLGQHTF
CDR3nt: TGCGCCAGCAGCCATCTGGGACAGCACACCTTC

j_gene: TRBJ1-1
abundance: -
v_gene: TRBV11-2
d_gene: TRBD1
CDR3aa: CASSLDLTGGINTEAFF
CDR3nt: TGTGCCAGCAGCTTAGATTTGACAGGGGGTATTAACACTGAAGCTTTCTTT

j_gene: TRBJ1-5
abundance: -
v_gene: TRBV12-3/TRBV12-4
d_gene: -
CDR3aa: CASSFRGQPQHF
CDR3nt: TGTGCCAGCAGTTTTAGGGGTCAGCCCCAGCATTTT

j_gene: TRBJ2-2
abundance: once
v_gene: TRBV7-3
d_gene: TRBD2
CDR3aa: CASSYGLAGTGELFF
CDR3nt: TGTGCCAGCAGCTACGGACTAGCGGGGACCGGGGAGCTGTTTTTT

j_gene: TRBJ1-1
abundance: -
v_gene: TRBV20-1
d_gene: -
CDR3aa: CSARDRRGNTEAFF
CDR3nt: TGCAGTGCTAGAGATCGACGGGGGAACACTGAAGCTTTCTTT

j_gene: TRBJ1-2
abundance: -
v_gene: TRBV2
d_gene: -
CDR3aa: CASSEGANYGYTF
CDR3nt: TGTGCCAGCAGTGAAGGGGCAAACTATGGCTACACCTTC

j_gene: TRBJ1-3
abundance: many
v_gene: TRBV14
d_gene: -
CDR3aa: CASSLMTSINGNTIYF
CDR3nt: TGTGCCAGCAGCCTCATGACGTCGATAAATGGAAACACCATATATTTT

j_gene: TRBJ2-1
abundance: -
v_gene: TRBV2
d_gene: TRBD2
CDR3aa: CAIMNGASGGARQFF
CDR3nt: TGTGCCATCATGAACGGGGCTAGCGGTGGCGCTAGGCAGTTCTTC

j_gene: TRBJ1-1
abundance: -
v_gene: TRBV29-1
d_gene: TRBD1
CDR3aa: CSVAEGAWTEAFF
CDR3nt: TGCAGCGTTGCAGAGGGGGCTTGGACTGAAGCTTTCTTT

j_gene: TRBJ2-5
abundance: many
v_gene: TRBV10-3
d_gene: -
CDR3aa: CAIAEGVAQETQYF
CDR3nt: TGTGCCATCGCCGAAGGGGTTGCCCAAGAGACCCAGTACTTC

j_gene: TRBJ2-7
abundance: many
v_gene: TRBV9
d_gene: -
CDR3aa: CASSVEHRSYEQYF
CDR3nt: TGTGCCAGCAGCGTAGAGCATAGGTCCTACGAGCAGTACTTC

j_gene: TRBJ2-5
abundance: once
v_gene: TRBV5-4
d_gene: -
CDR3aa: CASSFRGAREQYF
CDR3nt: TGTGCCAGCAGCTTTCGGGGGGCGAGGGAGCAGTACTTC

j_gene: TRBJ1-1
abundance: -
v_gene: TRBV5-1
d_gene: TRBD1
CDR3aa: CASSWNTGQGEAFF
CDR3nt: TGCGCCAGCAGCTGGAATACAGGACAGGGTGAAGCTTTCTTT

j_gene: TRBJ1-6
abundance: few
v_gene: TRBV25-1
d_gene: -
CDR3aa: CASSVTGGIGSPLHF
CDR3nt: TGTGCCAGCAGTGTTACGGGGGGGATCGGTTCACCCCTCCACTTT

j_gene: TRBJ2-7
abundance: -
v_gene: TRBV10-2
d_gene: TRBD2
CDR3aa: CASSEFGREGDEKYF
CDR3nt: TGCGCCAGCAGTGAGTTCGGGCGGGAGGGGGATGAGAAGTACTTC

j_gene: TRBJ1-6
abundance: many
v_gene: TRBV20-1
d_gene: -
CDR3aa: CSAQSWDSPLHF
CDR3nt: TGCAGTGCACAGTCCTGGGATTCACCCCTCCACTTT

j_gene: TRBJ2-3
abundance: -
v_gene: TRBV3-1
d_gene: -
CDR3aa: CASSQVRSSTDTQYF
CDR3nt: TGTGCCAGCAGCCAAGTTCGTTCCTCCACAGATACGCAGTATTTT

j_gene: TRBJ1-6
abundance: -
v_gene: TRBV4-1
d_gene: TRBD1
CDR3aa: CASSQTGGSSPLHF
CDR3nt: TGCGCCAGCAGCCAGACAGGGGGCAGTTCACCCCTCCACTTT

j_gene: TRBJ1-1
abundance: few
v_gene: TRBV2
d_gene: -
CDR3aa: CASSTKQGTEAFF
CDR3nt: TGTGCCAGCAGTACGAAACAGGGAACTGAAGCTTTCTTT

j_gene: TRBJ1-1
abundance: -
v_gene: TRBV18
d_gene: -
CDR3aa: CASSRLVLNTEAFF
CDR3nt: TGTGCCAGCTCAAGACTGGTTTTGAACACTGAAGCTTTCTTT

j_gene: TRBJ2-5
abundance: -
v_gene: TRBV9
d_gene: -
CDR3aa: CASSVGTAPPGKETQYF
CDR3nt: TGTGCCAGCAGCGTAGGAACGGCACCCCCGGGCAAAGAGACCCAGTACTTC

j_gene: TRBJ2-2
abundance: -
v_gene: TRBV14
d_gene: -
CDR3aa: CASSQSRGELFF
CDR3nt: TGTGCCAGCAGCCAGTCTAGGGGGGAGCTGTTTTTT

j_gene: TRBJ1-5
abundance: many
v_gene: TRBV20-1
d_gene: -
CDR3aa: CSARDSTGFSNQPQHF
CDR3nt: TGCAGTGCTAGAGACTCCACAGGGTTTAGCAATCAGCCCCAGCATTTT

j_gene: TRBJ2-1
abundance: -
v_gene: TRBV20-1
d_gene: TRBD2
CDR3aa: CSAPQGGIYNEQFF
CDR3nt: TGCAGTGCTCCCCAGGGAGGGATCTACAATGAGCAGTTCTTC

j_gene: TRBJ2-3
abundance: many
v_gene: TRBV12-3/TRBV12-4
d_gene: TRBD2
CDR3aa: CASSQGLAGPTDTQYF
CDR3nt: TGTGCCAGCAGCCAAGGACTAGCGGGGCCCACAGATACGCAGTATTTT

j_gene: TRBJ1-4
abundance: many
v_gene: TRBV10-3
d_gene: -
CDR3aa: CAIAASATNEKLFF
CDR3nt: TGTGCCATAGCGGCGTCTGCAACTAATGAAAAACTGTTTTTT

j_gene: TRBJ2-5
abundance: -
v_gene: TRBV9
d_gene: TRBD2
CDR3aa: CASSLSGGETQYF
CDR3nt: TGTGCCAGCAGCTTGAGCGGGGGAGAGACCCAGTACTTC

j_gene: TRBJ2-7
abundance: -
v_gene: TRBV10-2
d_gene: TRBD2
CDR3aa: CASSPGLAGGELSF
CDR3nt: TGCGCCAGCTCTCCGGGACTAGCGGGAGGGGAGTTAAGCTTC

j_gene: TRBJ2-7
abundance: many
v_gene: TRBV4-3
d_gene: TRBD1
CDR3aa: CASSRWRGTGNGEDEQYF
CDR3nt: TGCGCCAGCAGCCGTTGGAGGGGGACAGGTAACGGGGAGGACGAGCAGTACTTC

j_gene: TRBJ2-4
abundance: -
v_gene: TRBV19
d_gene: -
CDR3aa: CASSSDSWGIQYF
CDR3nt: TGTGCCAGTAGTAGCGACAGCTGGGGCATTCAGTACTTC